The 26 T cell receptor beta chains below come from one sample, sequenced in a study of regulatory dendritic cells for organ transplantation. Assay: immunoSEQ multiplex PCR; the TCRdb copy retains only in-frame clones and omits some. The data show approximately 35,000 clones, 70% to 90% seen once. The sequenced sample was naive CD4+ T cells from blood. The subset: CD45RA+ naive T cells. All receptors derive from a human donor in good health.

This clone was recorded only once. The V call is TRBV10-1, the J call TRBJ2-4, with D uncertain. This CDR3 comprises 18 residues. The germline gives CDR1 WNHNN, CDR2 SYGVQD (reference sequence). Trimming took off 4 bases at V and 1 base at J, with 20 bases between the two ends. The CDR3 sequence is CASSVADPDAGAKNIQYF. The DNA of the CDR3 is TGCGCCAGCAGTGTGGCGGACCCCGATGCTGGGGCCAAAAACATTCAGTACTTC.

This clone occurred a few times. The V gene is TRBV28, the J gene TRBJ1-1, with 9 positions matching TRBD1. Germline V gives CDR1 MDHEN, CDR2 SYDVKM. The ends lost 7 bases at V and 12 bases at J; junction bases unmatched: 9. The CDR3 extends over 12 amino acids. CDR3 region: CASTTGGQKPFF. CDR3 DNA sequence: TGTGCCAGCACCACAGGGGGCCAGAAACCTTTCTTT. Drawing the rest from reference TRBV28 and TRBJ1-1, the complete variable domain is DVKVTQSSRYLVKRTGEKVFLECVQDMDHENMFWYRQDPGLGLRLIYFSYDVKMKEKGDIPEGYSVSREKKERFSLILESASTNQTSMYLCASTTGGQKPFFGQGTRLTVV.

This clone showed up just once. CDR3 DNA sequence: TGTGCCTGGACCCCTTCGTGGGAGACCCAGTACTTC. This codes for CAWTPSWETQYF. V gene TRBV30 combines with J gene TRBJ2-5; D is uncertain. Germline CDR1 GTSNPN, CDR2 SVGIG (reference sequence). This CDR3 is 12 amino acids long. Trimming cost V 4 bases and J 5 bases, with 11 bases left between them.

This chain uses TRBV18 with TRBJ1-3; D gene unclear. V shed 2 bases and J shed 0 bases, with 14 bases lying between them. The CDR3 is 17 residues long. Germline CDR1 and CDR2: KGHSH and LQKENI. The CDR3 DNA follows: TGTGCCAGCTCACCAGAAGGGAAGGCTCGCTCTGGAAACACCATATATTTT. Translation: CASSPEGKARSGNTIYF.

The chain uses TRBV6-6 and TRBJ2-3; possibly TRBD2 for D (6 bases). This CDR3 spans 15 amino acids. Trimming stripped 2 bases from V and 2 bases from J, with 11 bases between. Germline V lookup: CDR1 MNHNY, CDR2 SVGAGI (reference sequence). CDR3 DNA sequence: TGTGCCAGCAGTTACGGGGCGGGATCCACAGATACGCAGTATTTT. Its protein is CASSYGAGSTDTQYF.

The CDR3 region has the DNA TGTGCCAGCAGTGAATTTAAGGGGGGTTTAACAGATACGCAGTATTTT. Amino acid sequence: CASSEFKGGLTDTQYF. The gene calls are TRBV25-1 and TRBJ2-3; D is perhaps TRBD1 or TRBD2 (6 bases each). The CDR3 length is 16 residues. Germline values: CDR1 MGHDK, CDR2 SYGVNS. Deletions cut 1 base from V and 3 bases from J, with 14 bases between. Full variable domain (remainder filled in from reference TRBV25-1 and TRBJ2-3): EADIYQTPRYLVIGTGKKITLECSQTMGHDKMYWYQQDPGMELHLIHYSYGVNSTEKGDLSSESTVSRIRTEHFPLTLESARPSHTSQYLCASSEFKGGLTDTQYFGPGTRLTVL.

The chain couples TRBV6-5 to TRBJ2-3; weak D call: TRBD2 (6 bases). Germline CDR1 MNHEY, CDR2 SVGAGI. The CDR3 runs 14 residues. The V end lost 6 bases, the J end lost 2 bases, and 12 bases lay between the germline ends. CDR3 DNA sequence: TGTGCCAGCAGGGTGGGGGGAGTCACAGATACGCAGTATTTT. Translation gives CASRVGGVTDTQYF.

This clone was seen more than once but under ten times. The V and J genes are TRBV20-1 and TRBJ1-5; D perhaps matches TRBD1 (6 bases). Germline CDR1 DFQATT, CDR2 SNEGSKA (reference sequence). This CDR3 has 11 residues. Trimming removed 0 bases from V and 14 bases from J, with 11 bases in between. In nucleotides, the CDR3 is TGCAGTGCTAGAGATCTCAGGACAGAGCATTTT. It specifies CSARDLRTEHF.

The chain carries TRBV19 and TRBJ2-5; weak D call: TRBD2 (5 bases). Trimming removed 3 bases from V and 5 bases from J, with 13 bases in between. The germline gives CDR1 LNHDA, CDR2 SQIVND (reference sequence). The CDR3 has 14 amino acids. The CDR3 loop reads CASSIGTGRETQYF. CDR3 nucleotide sequence: TGTGCCAGTAGTATCGGCACGGGAAGGGAGACCCAGTACTTC.

The rearrangement links TRBV6-6 to TRBJ2-3; the match to TRBD2 covers 12 bases. V was pared by 4 bases and J by 6 bases, with 5 bases of the junction left unmatched. The CDR3 is 15 residues long. Germline V gene data show CDR1 as MNHNY and CDR2 as SVGAGI (reference sequence). In DNA form, the CDR3 reads TGTGCCAGCAGTTCGCCTAGCGGGGGGGCGGATACGCAGTATTTT. It translates to CASSSPSGGADTQYF.

This chain connects TRBV11-1 to TRBJ2-7; TRBD1 might be the D (6 bases). The CDR3 covers 13 residues. V lost 4 bases, J lost 2 bases, and 9 bases lay in between. Germline V gene data show CDR1 as SGHAT and CDR2 as FQDESV (reference sequence). CDR3 region: CASSYPGAYEQYF. The CDR3 region has the DNA TGTGCCAGCAGCTACCCAGGGGCCTACGAGCAGTACTTC. Combining the CDR3 with reference TRBV11-1 and TRBJ2-7 gives the whole variable domain EAEVAQSPRYKITEKSQAVAFWCDPISGHATLYWYRQILGQGPELLVQFQDESVVDDSQLPKDRFSAERLKGVDSTLKIQPAELGDSAMYLCASSYPGAYEQYFGPGTRLTVT.

V gene TRBV25-1 combines with J gene TRBJ2-6, with a weak D call TRBD1 (5 bases). The V end was cut by 5 bases, the J end by 3 bases, with 8 bases between. Per the germline V gene, CDR1 is MGHDK and CDR2 is SYGVNS. This CDR3 spans 14 amino acids. The DNA of the CDR3 is TGTGCCAGCAGTCAGGGTGGTGGGGCCAACGTCCTGACTTTC. This translates into CASSQGGGANVLTF. Combining the CDR3 with reference TRBV25-1 and TRBJ2-6 gives the whole variable domain EADIYQTPRYLVIGTGKKITLECSQTMGHDKMYWYQQDPGMELHLIHYSYGVNSTEKGDLSSESTVSRIRTEHFPLTLESARPSHTSQYLCASSQGGGANVLTFGAGSRLTVL.

The genes are TRBV29-1 and TRBJ2-3, with D uncertain. The CDR3 has 13 residues. Per germline, CDR1 SQVTM and CDR2 ANQGSEA. V was clipped by 5 bases and J by 4 bases, with 13 bases between them. CDR3 amino acids: CSVMRYGPDTQYF. DNA of the CDR3: TGCAGCGTTATGCGGTATGGGCCAGATACGCAGTATTTT.

The gene calls are TRBV6-5 and TRBJ1-1, with TRBD1 as a possible D gene (5 bases). This CDR3 region has 15 residues. CDR1 and CDR2 (germline): MNHEY, SVGAGI. V was cut by 0 bases and J by 1 base, with 9 bases left in between. DNA of the CDR3: TGTGCCAGCAGTTACTCGGGGCGGAAGAACACTGAAGCTTTCTTT. It is translated as CASSYSGRKNTEAFF.

This rearrangement joins TRBV18 to TRBJ1-2; D remains ambiguous. The CDR3 covers 13 residues. Germline loops: CDR1 KGHSH, CDR2 LQKENI. V was shortened by 3 bases and J by 4 bases, with 9 bases between the two germline ends. The CDR3 is CASSPPGRYGYTF. The CDR3 bases are TGTGCCAGCTCACCCCCAGGACGCTATGGCTACACCTTC.

The genes are TRBV5-4 and TRBJ2-3, with 13 bases identical to TRBD2. The CDR3 sequence is 16 residues long. CDR1 is SGHNT and CDR2 is YYREEE in the germline V gene (reference sequence). The trim removed 4 bases at V and 8 bases at J, leaving 10 bases unmatched. CDR3 nucleotides: TGTGCCAGCAGCCAATCGACTAGCGGGGGGTTGTCTACGCAGTATTTT. This gives the protein CASSQSTSGGLSTQYF.

This chain uses TRBV27 with TRBJ1-5; 9 bases align to TRBD1. The V and J ends lost 6 bases and 4 bases, in that order; junction bases with no gene match: 7. Germline CDR1 and CDR2: MNHEY and SMNVEV (reference sequence). This CDR3 spans 15 amino acids. The CDR3 sequence is CASRLGQGLNQPQHF. The CDR3 DNA reads as TGTGCCAGCAGACTCGGACAGGGGTTGAATCAGCCCCAGCATTTT.

The chain is built from TRBV7-2 and TRBJ1-1, with 7 bases matching TRBD1. The J segment lost 8 bases and the V segment lost 4 bases, leaving 10 bases of the junction unmatched. Germline CDR1 reads SGHTA; CDR2 reads FQGNSA. This CDR3 spans 14 amino acids. The DNA of the CDR3 is TGTGCCAGCAGCTCGAACTATGGGGGACAGGAAGCTTTCTTT. Translation gives CASSSNYGGQEAFF. Filled out from reference TRBV7-2 and TRBJ1-1, the complete variable domain reads GAGVSQSPSNKVTEKGKDVELRCDPISGHTALYWYRQSLGQGLEFLIYFQGNSAPDKSGLPSDRFSAERTGGSVSTLTIQRTQQEDSAVYLCASSSNYGGQEAFFGQGTRLTVV.

The chain couples TRBV7-3 to TRBJ1-2; 9 bases agree with TRBD1. The CDR3 runs 18 residues. CDR1 is SGHTA, CDR2 FQGTGA, per germline. Germline trimming cut 5 bases from V and 11 bases from J; bases unmatched to any gene: 24. For the CDR3, the DNA is TGTGCCAGCAGCCCACAAAGTGAAGTATCCGGACAGGGGAAACGGTACACCTTC. This codes for CASSPQSEVSGQGKRYTF.

This chain joins TRBV4-1 and TRBJ1-2; D is undetermined. The CDR3 runs 14 residues. Trimming shortened V by 1 base and J by 8 bases, and 14 bases separated the two germline ends. Germline values: CDR1 MGHRA, CDR2 YSYEKL. The CDR3 sequence is CASSQGLFSGGYTF. The CDR3 coding sequence is TGCGCCAGCAGCCAAGGACTTTTCTCCGGAGGCTACACCTTC.

The chain links TRBV7-8 to TRBJ1-6; no clear D. Per the germline V gene, CDR1 is SGHVS and CDR2 is FQNEAQ. Trimming took off 1 base at V and 0 bases at J, with 4 bases between the two ends. CDR3 size: 15 residues. CDR3 in amino acids: CASSLGSSYNSPLHF. The CDR3 DNA reads TGTGCCAGCAGCTTAGGGAGCTCCTATAATTCACCCCTCCACTTT.

This chain connects TRBV30 to TRBJ2-1; 14 bases map to TRBD2. CDR3 length: 15 amino acids. Germline CDR1 and CDR2: GTSNPN and SVGIG (reference sequence). V lost 5 bases and J lost 9; bases outside the gene matches: 9. In DNA, the CDR3 is TGTGCCTGGGAGAGAACGGGACTAGCGGGAGCTGAGCAGTTCTTC. Translation: CAWERTGLAGAEQFF.

V and J are TRBV6-5 and TRBJ2-2; 8 positions agree with TRBD1. The V segment lost 8 bases and the J segment 2 bases; nucleotides outside the gene matches: 7. CDR3 length equals 15 residues. Germline loops: CDR1 MNHEY, CDR2 SVGAGI. CDR3 sequence reads: CASGQGFSNTGELFF. In nucleotides, the CDR3 is TGTGCCAGCGGACAGGGTTTTTCTAACACCGGGGAGCTGTTTTTT.

The chain carries TRBV9 and TRBJ2-7; D unresolved. Germline assignment: CDR1 SGDLS and CDR2 YYNGEE. CDR3 size: 13 residues. Trimming cost V 2 bases and J 6 bases, with 12 bases left between them. In DNA form, the CDR3 reads TGTGCCAGCAGCGTTTGGACCGCCGGCGAGCAGTACTTC. Protein product: CASSVWTAGEQYF.

This clone was seen a handful of times. The sample holds other DNA sequences that translate to the same CDR3. This chain joins TRBV4-1 and TRBJ1-6, with 7 bases that match TRBD1. V lost 2 bases and J lost 7; bases outside the gene matches: 5. The length of the CDR3 is 15 residues. The V gene's germline CDR1 is MGHRA and CDR2 YSYEKL. CDR3 protein: CASSQLQGGNSPLHF. CDR3 in DNA: TGCGCCAGCAGCCAATTGCAGGGGGGCAATTCACCCCTCCACTTT.

The chain couples TRBV15 to TRBJ1-1, with D unresolved. The germline V and J ends were trimmed by 0 bases and 3 bases, with 11 bases remaining between them. The germline V gene encodes CDR1 LNHNV and CDR2 YYDKDF (reference sequence). This CDR3 has 15 residues. The DNA of the CDR3 is TGTGCCACCAGCAGAGATTATCCGGGTGACACTGAAGCTTTCTTT. Translated, it gives CATSRDYPGDTEAFF.